Described below is a single T cell receptor beta chain sequence and its context. V shed 5 bases and J 3 bases; nucleotides not matched to a gene: 5. Germline-derived CDR1 and CDR2 are SEHNR and FQNEAQ (reference sequence). The CDR3 sequence is 14 residues long. Clones were sequenced by immunoSEQ multiplex PCR, and TCRdb holds only the in-frame ones, with some missing. This sample has fewer than 90,000 clones, with around 94% found just once. The data stem from a study of technical replicates of blood from a handful of donors. Source material: T cells isolated from PBMCs. The sequence was collected from a human donor in good health. The chain couples TRBV7-9 to TRBJ2-7; 9 bases are a match to TRBD1. CDR3 nucleotides: TGTGCCAGCAGCCCAGGGACAGGGAGCTACGAGCAGTACTTC. It encodes CASSPGTGSYEQYF.